This T cell receptor beta chain was sequenced for a study of T cell repertoires in cytomegalovirus infection. Germline V gene lookup returns CDR1 DFQATT and CDR2 SNEGSKA (reference sequence). The CDR3 spans 14 residues. V gave up 5 bases and J gave up 8 bases; unmatched junction bases: 6. MiXCR was run by TCRdb on the reads, yielding one entry per CDR3 protein. The sample has some 680,000 distinct CDR3 sequences; 35% to 45% are singletons. To note about this clonotype: What it binds is not known.

General observations from the study: Clonotypes of TCR beta that were HLA-C-restricted and CMV-specific dominated the ex vivo response.

The chain combines TRBV20-1 with TRBJ2-2, with TRBD2 identical over 12 bases. This clonotype originated in a human donor in good health (CMV status not recorded). Some clones in this sample may be carry-over from other donors' samples. The material sequenced was PBMCs. The DNA for the CDR3 is TGCAGTGCTCCCCTAGCGGGGGGGCGGGGGGAGCTGTTTTTT. Translating it yields CSAPLAGGRGELFF.